Shown below are 7 T cell receptor beta chains from a single sample sequenced in a study of breast tumors, draining lymph nodes, adjacent tissues. TCRdb recomputed calls from the multiplex PCR reads with MiXCR, one row per CDR3 protein. This sample has 20,000 to 25,000 distinct CDR3 sequences, with under 60% found just once. The sequencing input was breast tumor tissue. Source of these receptors: a female donor with breast cancer. Some clones in this sample may be carry-over from other donors' samples.

This clonotype came up many times. J is TRBJ2-2 and V is TRBV19; 10 bases fit TRBD1. V gave up 6 bases and J gave up 5 bases; unmatched junction bases: 3. Germline CDR1 is LNHDA and CDR2 is SQIVND (reference sequence). The CDR3 is 14 amino acids. The CDR3 protein is CASSRTGGTGELFF. The CDR3 coding sequence is TGTGCCAGTAGCCGGACAGGGGGGACCGGGGAGCTGTTTTTT.

V is TRBV20-1 and J is TRBJ2-3, with 13 bases matching TRBD2. This CDR3 has 14 amino acids. V shed 7 bases, J shed 4 bases, and the junction held 5 bases outside the gene matches. Germline assignment: CDR1 DFQATT and CDR2 SNEGSKA (reference sequence). The CDR3 coding sequence is TGCAGTGTCCGACTAGCGGGGGGCGCAGATACGCAGTATTTT. Translation gives CSVRLAGGADTQYF.

The chain has TRBV12-3 or TRBV12-4 and TRBJ2-6, with D unclear. The V end lost 4 bases, the J end lost 3 bases, and 4 bases lay between the germline ends. CDR3 length equals 13 residues. CDR3 residues: CASSWGGANVLTF. The CDR3 bases are TGTGCCAGCAGTTGGGGTGGGGCCAACGTCCTGACTTTC.

V and J are TRBV7-9 and TRBJ1-6, with D perhaps TRBD1 (5 bases). Per germline, CDR1 SEHNR and CDR2 FQNEAQ (reference sequence). Deletions cut 1 base from V and 7 bases from J, with 11 bases between. The CDR3 has 15 amino acids. CDR3 DNA: TGTGCCAGCAGCTTAGGAGGAGCAGGGAATTCACCCCTCCACTTT. This encodes CASSLGGAGNSPLHF.

The chain carries TRBV2 and TRBJ2-3; 7 positions match TRBD1. The CDR3 contains 15 residues. Germline loops: CDR1 SNHLY, CDR2 FYNNEI. Trimming cost V 5 bases and J 0 bases; bases outside gene matches: 5. CDR3 amino acids: CASSRTGLSTDTQYF. CDR3 DNA sequence: TGTGCCAGCAGTCGGACAGGCCTTAGCACAGATACGCAGTATTTT.

This clonotype was counted ten times or more. The chain uses TRBV10-1 and TRBJ2-5; weak D call: TRBD1 (6 bases). The germline V gene encodes CDR1 WNHNN and CDR2 SYGVQD (reference sequence). The CDR3 extends over 13 amino acids. Trimming cost V 5 bases and J 2 bases, with 9 bases left between them. CDR3 DNA sequence: TGCGCCAGCAGTCGGACAGATCAAGAGACCCAGTACTTC. Protein product: CASSRTDQETQYF.

This clonotype was detected a few times. No conserved phenylalanine or tryptophan is present at the end of the CDR3, so a read error is the likely explanation. The rearrangement links TRBV7-2 to TRBJ2-7; D possibly corresponds to TRBD2 (6 bases). CDR1 SGHTA and CDR2 FQGNSA come from the germline V gene. The CDR3 length is 14 residues. Deletions cut 2 bases from V and 3 bases from J, with 11 bases between. CDR3 bases: TGTGCCAGCAGCTTATTTGTGCGGGACTACGAGCAGTACCAC. It translates to CASSLFVRDYEQYH.